The present T cell receptor beta chain was sequenced within a study of blood T cells in healthy people across ages. Then a second PCR, running about 6 to 12 cycles, was carried out with a sample-barcoded 5' primer and a J-beta primer mix. Template switching added a 12-random-nucleotide identifier to every cDNA molecule. A single record per CDR3 protein comes from TCRdb applying MiXCR to the 5' RACE reads. Altogether around 940,000 distinct CDR3 sequences are present, just over 50% being singletons, with the ten largest covering 20% to 25%. The CDR3 spans 14 residues. The V segment lost 3 bases and the J segment 7 bases; nucleotides outside the gene matches: 5. Germline values: CDR1 LGHDT, CDR2 YNNKEL (reference sequence).

The sequencing input was blood. The TCR originated in a woman aged 60-70 years in good health. V gene TRBV3-1 combines with J gene TRBJ1-4; 7 nucleotides align to TRBD1. The CDR3 DNA follows: TGTGCCAGCAGCCACAGACAGGGAGGTGAAAAACTGTTTTTT. It specifies CASSHRQGGEKLFF.